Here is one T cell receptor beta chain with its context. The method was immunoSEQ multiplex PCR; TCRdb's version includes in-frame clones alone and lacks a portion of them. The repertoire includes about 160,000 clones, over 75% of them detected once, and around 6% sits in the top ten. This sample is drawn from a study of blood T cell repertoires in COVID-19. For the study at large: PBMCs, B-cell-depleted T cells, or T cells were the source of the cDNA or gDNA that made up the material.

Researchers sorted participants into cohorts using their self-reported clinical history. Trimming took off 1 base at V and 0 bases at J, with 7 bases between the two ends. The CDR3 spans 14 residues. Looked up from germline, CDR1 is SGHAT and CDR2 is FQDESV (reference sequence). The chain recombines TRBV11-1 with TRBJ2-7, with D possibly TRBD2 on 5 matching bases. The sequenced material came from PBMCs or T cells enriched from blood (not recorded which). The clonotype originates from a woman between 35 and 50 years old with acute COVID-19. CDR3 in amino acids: CASSLDLASYEQYF. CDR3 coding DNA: TGTGCCAGCAGCTTAGATCTAGCCTCCTACGAGCAGTACTTC.